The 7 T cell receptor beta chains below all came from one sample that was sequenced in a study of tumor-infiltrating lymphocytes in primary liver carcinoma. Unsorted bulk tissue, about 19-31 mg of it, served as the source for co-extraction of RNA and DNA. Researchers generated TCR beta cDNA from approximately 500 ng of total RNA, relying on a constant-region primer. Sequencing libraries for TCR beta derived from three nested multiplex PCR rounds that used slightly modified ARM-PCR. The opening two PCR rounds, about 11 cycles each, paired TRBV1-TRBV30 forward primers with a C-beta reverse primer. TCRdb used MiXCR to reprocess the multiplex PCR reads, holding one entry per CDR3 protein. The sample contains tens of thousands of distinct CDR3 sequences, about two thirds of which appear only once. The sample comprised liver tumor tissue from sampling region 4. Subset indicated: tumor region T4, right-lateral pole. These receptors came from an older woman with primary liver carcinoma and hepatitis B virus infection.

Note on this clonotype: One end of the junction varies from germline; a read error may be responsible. CDR3 coding DNA: TGTGCCACCAGTTCTCCTAAGACCTCTACAGAGGCCGGGGAGCTGTCTTTT. Translated: CATSSPKTSTEAGELSF. V is TRBV24-1 and J is TRBJ2-2; D perhaps matches TRBD2 (5 bases). The length of the CDR3 is 17 residues. Germline V gene sequence: CDR1 KGHDR, CDR2 SFDVKD.

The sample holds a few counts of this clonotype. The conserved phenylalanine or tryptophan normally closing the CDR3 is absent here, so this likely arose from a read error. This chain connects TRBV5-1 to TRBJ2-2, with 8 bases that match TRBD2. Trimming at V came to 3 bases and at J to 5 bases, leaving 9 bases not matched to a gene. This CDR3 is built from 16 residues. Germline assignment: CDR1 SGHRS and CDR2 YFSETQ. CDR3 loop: CASSSVAGSGTGELFS. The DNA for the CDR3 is TGCGCCAGCAGCTCCGTAGCGGGGTCTGGGACCGGGGAGCTGTTTTCT.

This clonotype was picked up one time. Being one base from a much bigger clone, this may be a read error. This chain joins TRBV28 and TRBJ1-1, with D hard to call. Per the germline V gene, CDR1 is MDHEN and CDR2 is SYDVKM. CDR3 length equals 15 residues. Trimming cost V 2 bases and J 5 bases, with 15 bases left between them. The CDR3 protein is CASSLQRAVRTEAFF. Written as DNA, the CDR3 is TGTGCCAGCAGTTTACAGAGGGCGGTGAGAACTGAAGCTTTCTTT.

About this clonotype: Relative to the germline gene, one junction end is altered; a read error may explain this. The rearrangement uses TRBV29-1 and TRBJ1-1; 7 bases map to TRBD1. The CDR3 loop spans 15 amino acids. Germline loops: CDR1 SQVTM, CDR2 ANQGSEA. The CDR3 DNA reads TGCAGCGCTGAAGGACTTATGGGACAGAACACTGAAGCTATCTTT. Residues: CSAEGLMGQNTEAIF.

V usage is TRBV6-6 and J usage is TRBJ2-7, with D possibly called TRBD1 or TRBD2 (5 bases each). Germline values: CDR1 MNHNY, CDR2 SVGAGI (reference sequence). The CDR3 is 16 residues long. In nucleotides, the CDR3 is TGTGGCATCAGTTACTCGGGACGGAGGAGCTCCTACGAGCAGTACTTC. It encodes CGISYSGRRSSYEQYF.

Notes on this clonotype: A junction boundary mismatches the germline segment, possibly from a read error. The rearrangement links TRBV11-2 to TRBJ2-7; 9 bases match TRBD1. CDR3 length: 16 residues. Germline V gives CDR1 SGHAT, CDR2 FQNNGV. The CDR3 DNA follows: TGTGCCAGCAGTTTAGAGGGACAGGGATCTCCCCCCGAGCAGTACTTC. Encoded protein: CASSLEGQGSPPEQYF.

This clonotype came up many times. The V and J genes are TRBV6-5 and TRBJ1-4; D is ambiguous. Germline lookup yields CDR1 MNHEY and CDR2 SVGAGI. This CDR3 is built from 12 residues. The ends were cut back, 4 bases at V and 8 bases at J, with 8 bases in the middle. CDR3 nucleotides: TGTGCCAGCAGTTCCCAGCGAGAAAAACTGTTTTTT. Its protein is CASSSQREKLFF.